These 18 T cell receptor beta chains share one sample of origin, sequenced in a study of blood T cell repertoires in COVID-19. Repertoires were generated with immunoSEQ multiplex PCR, while TCRdb's copy carries only in-frame clones and drops some. The repertoire holds 300,000 to 450,000 clones, over 75% seen once, with more than 9% in the top ten. Sequenced input: peripheral blood. The origin of the receptors is a woman aged 30 to 39 with COVID-19, enrolled during active disease.

This rearrangement joins TRBV30 to TRBJ2-2; 10 bases fit TRBD2. The length of the CDR3 is 16 residues. The junction had 10 bases not matched to a gene; V was cut back by 3 bases and J by 6 bases. Per germline, CDR1 GTSNPN and CDR2 SVGIG (reference sequence). The CDR3 coding sequence is TGTGCCTGGAGACCGGGGGGACTAGCGATATCCGGGGAGCTGTTTTTT. Encoded protein: CAWRPGGLAISGELFF. Full variable domain (remainder filled in from reference TRBV30 and TRBJ2-2): SQTIHQWPATLVQPVGSPLSLECTVEGTSNPNLYWYRQAAGRGLQLLFYSVGIGQISSEVPQNLSASRPQDRQFILSSKKLLLSDSGFYLCAWRPGGLAISGELFFGEGSRLTVL.

The V and J genes are TRBV2 and TRBJ1-1; the match to TRBD1 covers 7 bases. This CDR3 has 14 amino acids. Trimming took 3 bases from V and 5 from J; bases not matched to a gene: 6. Germline CDR1 reads SNHLY; CDR2 reads FYNNEI. In DNA, the CDR3 is TGTGCCAGCAGTGACAGACAGGGATGGACTGAAGCTTTCTTT. Translation: CASSDRQGWTEAFF. The whole variable domain, filled in from reference TRBV2 and TRBJ1-1, reads EPEVTQTPSHQVTQMGQEVILRCVPISNHLYFYWYRQILGQKVEFLVSFYNNEISEKSEIFDDQFSVERPDGSNFTLKIRSTKLEDSAMYFCASSDRQGWTEAFFGQGTRLTVV.

The chain carries TRBV27 and TRBJ2-7; possible D gene TRBD1, 6 bases. Looked up from germline, CDR1 is MNHEY and CDR2 is SMNVEV (reference sequence). The V gene lost 3 bases and the J gene lost 0 bases, with 9 bases spanning the gap. This CDR3 spans 14 amino acids. The CDR3 protein is CASSFSDSSYEQYF. CDR3 DNA sequence: TGTGCCAGCAGTTTTTCGGACAGCTCCTACGAGCAGTACTTC.

V and J are TRBV28 and TRBJ2-3; D remains unclear. Trimming removed 3 bases at V and 3 bases at J, with 10 bases between. Per germline, CDR1 MDHEN and CDR2 SYDVKM. The CDR3 covers 14 residues. CDR3 region: CASSFQVRTDTQYF. In nucleotides, the CDR3 is TGTGCCAGCAGTTTCCAGGTTAGAACAGATACGCAGTATTTT.

V gene TRBV6-1 combines with J gene TRBJ1-2; D gene uncertain. The CDR3 consists of 13 residues. CDR1 is MNHNS, CDR2 SASEGT, per germline. The V gene lost 2 bases and the J gene lost 4 bases, with 8 bases spanning the gap. CDR3 residues: CASSELQFYGYTF. The CDR3 bases are TGTGCCAGCAGTGAACTACAGTTCTATGGCTACACCTTC.

The chain combines TRBV19 with TRBJ1-1; 9 nucleotides align to TRBD1. With V trimmed by 4 bases and J by 1 base, 1 base remained unmatched. The length of the CDR3 is 14 residues. Germline values: CDR1 LNHDA, CDR2 SQIVND (reference sequence). This CDR3 is CASSKTGGNTEAFF. CDR3 in DNA: TGTGCCAGTAGTAAGACAGGGGGGAACACTGAAGCTTTCTTT.

The V gene is TRBV9, the J gene TRBJ2-1; 8 positions match TRBD2. The junction had 7 bases not matched to a gene; V was cut back by 0 bases and J by 8 bases. This CDR3 is built from 15 residues. Germline CDR1 reads SGDLS; CDR2 reads YYNGEE. The CDR3 sequence: CASSVAGTRGDEQFF. In DNA form, the CDR3 reads TGTGCCAGCAGCGTAGCCGGGACTAGAGGCGATGAGCAGTTCTTC.

The chain uses TRBV2 and TRBJ1-1; D perhaps matches TRBD1 (5 bases). V was cut by 5 bases and J by 1 base, with 8 bases left in between. The CDR3 is 13 amino acids. CDR1 and CDR2 (germline): SNHLY, FYNNEI. The CDR3 loop is CASSPTGNTEAFF. In DNA form, the CDR3 reads TGTGCCAGCAGTCCTACAGGGAACACTGAAGCTTTCTTT.

The CDR3 is CASSYSYNSPLHF. In DNA form, the CDR3 reads TGCGCCAGCAGCTACAGCTATAATTCACCCCTCCACTTT. The V call is TRBV4-1, the J call TRBJ1-6; D call uncertain. Germline V gene lookup returns CDR1 MGHRA and CDR2 YSYEKL. This CDR3 is 13 amino acids long. Between the trimmed V and J ends, which lost 5 bases and 3 bases, there was a span of 5 bases.

The V call is TRBV4-1, the J call TRBJ2-1; 9 bases match TRBD2. Germline-derived CDR1 and CDR2 are MGHRA and YSYEKL. The CDR3 sequence is 15 residues long. The V gene end was trimmed by 0 bases and the J gene end by 6 bases; junction bases not matched to a gene: 3. The CDR3 region is CASSQEGLAVNEQFF. CDR3 DNA: TGCGCCAGCAGCCAAGAGGGACTAGCAGTCAATGAGCAGTTCTTC.

The rearrangement uses TRBV29-1 and TRBJ2-5, with TRBD2 identical over 7 bases. The V gene's germline CDR1 is SQVTM and CDR2 ANQGSEA. Losses at the gene ends were 4 bases for V and 5 bases for J; bases not matched to a gene: 4. CDR3 length: 12 residues. CDR3: CSVGGGWETQYF. CDR3 in DNA: TGCAGCGTTGGCGGGGGTTGGGAGACCCAGTACTTC.

V gene TRBV24-1 combines with J gene TRBJ2-1; perhaps TRBD1 as D (6 bases). The germline CDR1 and CDR2 sequences are KGHDR and SFDVKD. V was cut by 0 bases and J by 7 bases, with 12 bases left in between. The CDR3 is 15 amino acids. The CDR3 coding sequence is TGTGCCACCAGTGATTTGGGGGGCGGGTATAATGAGCAGTTCTTC. It translates to CATSDLGGGYNEQFF.

The chain uses TRBV7-6 and TRBJ2-3; D is uncertain. Germline V gives CDR1 SGHVS, CDR2 FNYEAQ. V lost 1 base and J lost 1, with 6 bases in between. The length of the CDR3 is 14 residues. CDR3 bases: TGTGCCAGCAGCTTAGAGCTTGGCACAGATACGCAGTATTTT. This encodes CASSLELGTDTQYF.

The chain has TRBV28 and TRBJ2-7, with 7 bases lining up with TRBD1. Germline V gives CDR1 MDHEN, CDR2 SYDVKM. This CDR3 has 15 residues. Trimming at V came to 6 bases and at J to 8 bases, leaving 16 bases not matched to a gene. The CDR3 sequence is CASSLPDRVREQQYF. The DNA for the CDR3 is TGTGCCAGCAGCCTACCCGACAGGGTTAGGGAGCAGCAGTACTTC. Full variable domain (remainder filled in from reference TRBV28 and TRBJ2-7): DVKVTQSSRYLVKRTGEKVFLECVQDMDHENMFWYRQDPGLGLRLIYFSYDVKMKEKGDIPEGYSVSREKKERFSLILESASTNQTSMYLCASSLPDRVREQQYFGPGTRLTVT.

The gene calls are TRBV21-1 and TRBJ2-1; the table gives TRBD2 as D, unverified against the DNA. TRBV21-1 counts as a pseudogene. This CDR3 is built from 15 residues. This CDR3 reads CASSKALDGMGEQFF. As DNA, the CDR3 is TGTGCCAGCAGCAAAGCGCTTGACGGGATGGGTGAGCAGTTCTTC.

The chain carries TRBV7-8 and TRBJ1-1; D is ambiguous. CDR3 length equals 13 residues. Trimming cost V 1 base and J 7 bases, with 10 bases left between them. CDR1 is SGHVS, CDR2 FQNEAQ, per germline. The CDR3 region has the DNA TGTGCCAGCAGCTTAGTGGTGACACTTGAAGCTTTCTTT. Amino acid sequence: CASSLVVTLEAFF.

CDR3 protein: CASWDQTGKNYEQYF. CDR3 DNA: TGTGCCAGCTGGGACCAGACAGGGAAAAACTACGAGCAGTACTTC. This rearrangement joins TRBV7-9 to TRBJ2-7, with TRBD1 matching 7 bases. Germline values: CDR1 SEHNR, CDR2 FQNEAQ (reference sequence). The CDR3 has 15 residues. The J segment lost 3 bases and the V segment lost 8 bases, leaving 13 bases of the junction unmatched.

The V gene is TRBV28, the J gene TRBJ2-7; the match to TRBD1 covers 7 bases. From germline, CDR1 is MDHEN and CDR2 SYDVKM. The CDR3 extends over 12 amino acids. Trimming removed 9 bases from V and 2 bases from J; junction bases left unmatched: 4. CDR3 DNA: TGTGCCAGTAAGACAGGGACCTACGAGCAGTACTTC. Its translation is CASKTGTYEQYF.